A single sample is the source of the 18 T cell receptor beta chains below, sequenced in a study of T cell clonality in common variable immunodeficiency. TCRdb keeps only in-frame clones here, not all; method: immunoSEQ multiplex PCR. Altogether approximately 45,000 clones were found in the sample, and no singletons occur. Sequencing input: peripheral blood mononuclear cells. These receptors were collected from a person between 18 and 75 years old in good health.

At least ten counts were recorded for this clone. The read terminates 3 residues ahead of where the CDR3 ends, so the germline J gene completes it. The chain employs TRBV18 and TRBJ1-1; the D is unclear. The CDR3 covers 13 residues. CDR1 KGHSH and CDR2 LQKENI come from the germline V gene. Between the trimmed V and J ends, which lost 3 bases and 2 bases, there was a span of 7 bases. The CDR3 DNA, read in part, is TGTGCCAGCTCACCGTCGGGTAACACTGAA. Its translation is CASSPSGNTE. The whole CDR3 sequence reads CASSPSGNTEAFF. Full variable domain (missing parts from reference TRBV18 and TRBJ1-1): NAGVMQNPRHLVRRRGQEARLRCSPMKGHSHVYWYRQLPEEGLKFMVYLQKENIIDESGMPKERFSAEFPKEGPSILRIQQVVRGDSAAYFCASSPSGNTEAFFGQGTRLTVV.

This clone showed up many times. Here the CDR3 reads CASSPGQGAREKLFF. CDR3 DNA (partial): TGTGCCAGCAGCCCCGGACAGGGGGCTCGGGAAAAA. This rearrangement joins TRBV5-6 to TRBJ1-4, with 11 bases that match TRBD1. The read gets to within 3 residues of the CDR3 end, and the germline J gene fills in the rest. The V gene end was trimmed by 4 bases and the J gene end by 8 bases; junction bases not matched to a gene: 7. There are 15 residues in the CDR3. Germline CDR1 reads SGHDT; CDR2 reads YYEEEE.

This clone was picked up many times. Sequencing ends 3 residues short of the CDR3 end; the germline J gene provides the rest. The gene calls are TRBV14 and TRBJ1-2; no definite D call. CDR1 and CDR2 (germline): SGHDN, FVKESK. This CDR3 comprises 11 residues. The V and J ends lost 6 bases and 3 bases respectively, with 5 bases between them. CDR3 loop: CASRRDYGYTF. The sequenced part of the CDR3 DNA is TGTGCCAGCAGACGGGACTATGGC.

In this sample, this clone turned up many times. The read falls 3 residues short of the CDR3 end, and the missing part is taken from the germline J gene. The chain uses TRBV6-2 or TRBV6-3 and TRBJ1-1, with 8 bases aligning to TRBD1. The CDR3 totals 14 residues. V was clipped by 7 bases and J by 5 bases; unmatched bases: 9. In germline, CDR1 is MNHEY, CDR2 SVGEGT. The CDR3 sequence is CASKSGRGPTEAFF. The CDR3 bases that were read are TGTGCCAGCAAATCAGGCAGGGGGCCGACTGAA.

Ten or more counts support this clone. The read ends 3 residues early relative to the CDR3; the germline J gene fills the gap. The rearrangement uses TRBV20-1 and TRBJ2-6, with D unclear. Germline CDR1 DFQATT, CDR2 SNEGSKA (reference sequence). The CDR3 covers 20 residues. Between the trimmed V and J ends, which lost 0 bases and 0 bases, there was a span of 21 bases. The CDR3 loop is CSARDQGQNSKSSGANVLTF. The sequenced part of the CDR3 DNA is TGCAGTGCTAGAGATCAAGGTCAAAATTCCAAGAGCTCTGGGGCCAACGTC.

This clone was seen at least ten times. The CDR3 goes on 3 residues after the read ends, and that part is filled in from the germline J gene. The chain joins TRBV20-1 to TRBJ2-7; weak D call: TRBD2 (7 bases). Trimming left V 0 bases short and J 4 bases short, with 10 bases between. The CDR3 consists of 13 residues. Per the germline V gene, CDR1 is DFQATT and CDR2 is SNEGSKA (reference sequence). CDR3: CSAREGGGYEQYF. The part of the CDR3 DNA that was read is TGCAGTGCTAGAGAAGGGGGGGGATACGAG.

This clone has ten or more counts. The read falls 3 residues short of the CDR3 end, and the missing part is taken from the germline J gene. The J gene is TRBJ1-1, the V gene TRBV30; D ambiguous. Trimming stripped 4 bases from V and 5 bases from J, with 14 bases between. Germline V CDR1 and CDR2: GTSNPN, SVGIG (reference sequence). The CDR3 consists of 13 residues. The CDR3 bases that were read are TGTGCCTGGATAAAGACAAGCGGAACTGAA. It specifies CAWIKTSGTE. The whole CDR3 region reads CAWIKTSGTEAFF.

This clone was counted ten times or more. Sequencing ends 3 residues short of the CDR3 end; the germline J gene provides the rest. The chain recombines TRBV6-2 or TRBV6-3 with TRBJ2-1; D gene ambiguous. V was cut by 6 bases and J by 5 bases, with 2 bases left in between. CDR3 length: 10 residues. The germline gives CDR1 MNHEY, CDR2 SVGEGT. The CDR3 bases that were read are TGTGCCAGCAGCGACAATGAG. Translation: CASSDNE. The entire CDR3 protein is CASSDNEQFF.

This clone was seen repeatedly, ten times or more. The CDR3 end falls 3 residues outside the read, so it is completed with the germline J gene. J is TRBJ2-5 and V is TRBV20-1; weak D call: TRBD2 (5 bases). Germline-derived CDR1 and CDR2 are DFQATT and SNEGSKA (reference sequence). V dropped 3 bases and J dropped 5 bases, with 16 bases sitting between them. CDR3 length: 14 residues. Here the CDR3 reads CSASSRSGLETQYF. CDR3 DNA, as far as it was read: TGCAGTGCTAGTAGTCGTTCGGGGTTGGAGACC.

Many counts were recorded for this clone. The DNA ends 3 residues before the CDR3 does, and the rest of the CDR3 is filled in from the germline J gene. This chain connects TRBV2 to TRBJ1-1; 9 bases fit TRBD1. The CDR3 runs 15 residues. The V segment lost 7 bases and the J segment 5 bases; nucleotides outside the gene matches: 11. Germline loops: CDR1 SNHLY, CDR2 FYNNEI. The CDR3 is CASTTRQGEGTEAFF. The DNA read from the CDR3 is TGTGCCAGCACAACCAGACAGGGGGAAGGAACTGAA.

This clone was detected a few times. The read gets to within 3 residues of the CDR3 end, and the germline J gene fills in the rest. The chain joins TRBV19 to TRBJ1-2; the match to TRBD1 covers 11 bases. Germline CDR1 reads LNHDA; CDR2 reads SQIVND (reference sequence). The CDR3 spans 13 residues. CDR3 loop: CASSRDRGFDYTF. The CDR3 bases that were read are TGTGCCAGTAGTCGGGACAGGGGGTTTGAC.

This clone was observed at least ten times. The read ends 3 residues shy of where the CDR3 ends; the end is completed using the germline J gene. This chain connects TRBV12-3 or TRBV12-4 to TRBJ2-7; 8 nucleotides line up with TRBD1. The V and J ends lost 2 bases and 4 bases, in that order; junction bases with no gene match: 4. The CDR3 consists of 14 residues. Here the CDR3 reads CASSLRGQVYEQYF. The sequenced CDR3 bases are TGTGCCAGCAGTTTAAGGGGACAGGTATACGAG.

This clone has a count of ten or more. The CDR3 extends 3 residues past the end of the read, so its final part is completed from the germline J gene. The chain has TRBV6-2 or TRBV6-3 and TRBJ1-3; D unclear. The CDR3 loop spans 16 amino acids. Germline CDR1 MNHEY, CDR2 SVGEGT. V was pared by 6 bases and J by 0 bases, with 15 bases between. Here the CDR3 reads CASSKPQVASGNTIYF. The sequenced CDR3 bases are TGTGCCAGCAGCAAACCCCAGGTCGCCTCTGGAAACACC.

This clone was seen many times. CDR3 bases read: TGCAGTGCAGCTGGTAGCGGAGGGAGCACAGATACG. It is translated as CSAAGSGGSTDT. The entire CDR3 protein is CSAAGSGGSTDTQYF. The V gene is TRBV20-1, the J gene TRBJ2-3, with D perhaps matching TRBD2 (6 bases). The observed sequence ends 3 residues before the CDR3 terminus, with the missing tail filled in from the germline J gene. The CDR3 loop spans 15 amino acids. V was shortened by 6 bases and J by 0 bases, with 16 bases between the two germline ends. Germline V CDR1 and CDR2: DFQATT, SNEGSKA (reference sequence).

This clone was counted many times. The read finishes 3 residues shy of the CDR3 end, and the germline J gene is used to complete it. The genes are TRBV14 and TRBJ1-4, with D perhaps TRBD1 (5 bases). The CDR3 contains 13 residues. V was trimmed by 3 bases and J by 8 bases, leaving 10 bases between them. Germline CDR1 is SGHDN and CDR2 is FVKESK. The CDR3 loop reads CASSQWGREKLFF. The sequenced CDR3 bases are TGTGCCAGCAGCCAGTGGGGCAGGGAAAAA.

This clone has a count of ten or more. CDR3 residues: CASSQEPLNYGYTF. The DNA read from the CDR3 is TGCGCCAGCAGCCAAGAGCCCCTAAACTATGGC. The chain has TRBV4-1 and TRBJ1-2; D unresolved. With the read ending 3 residues before the CDR3 end, the germline J gene is used to fill in that end. This CDR3 contains 14 residues. V lost 0 bases, J lost 2 bases, and 7 bases lay in between. Germline CDR1 MGHRA, CDR2 YSYEKL.

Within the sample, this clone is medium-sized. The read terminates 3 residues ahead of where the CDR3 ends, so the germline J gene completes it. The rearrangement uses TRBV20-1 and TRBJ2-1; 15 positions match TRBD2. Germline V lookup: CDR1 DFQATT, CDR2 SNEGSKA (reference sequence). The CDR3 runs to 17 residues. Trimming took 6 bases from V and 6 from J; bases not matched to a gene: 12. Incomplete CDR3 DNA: TGCAGTGCCACCTCTCCGGGACTAGCGGGGGGCATCAATGAG. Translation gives CSATSPGLAGGINE. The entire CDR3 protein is CSATSPGLAGGINEQFF.

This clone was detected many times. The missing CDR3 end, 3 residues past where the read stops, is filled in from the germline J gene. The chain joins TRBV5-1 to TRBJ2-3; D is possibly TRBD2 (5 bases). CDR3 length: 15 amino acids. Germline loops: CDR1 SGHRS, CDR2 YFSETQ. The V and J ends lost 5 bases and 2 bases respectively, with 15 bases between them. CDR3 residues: CASRSGLYPTDTQYF. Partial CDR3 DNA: TGCGCCAGCAGGAGCGGCCTCTACCCCACAGATACG.